These T cell receptor beta chains were read from a single sample in a study of regulatory and conventional T cells in RAG deficiency. Method: immunoSEQ multiplex PCR; TCRdb's copy keeps in-frame clones and lacks some. The sample holds around 37,000 clones, around 89% seen once. The same sample was also used in a study of regulatory T cells.

The sequenced sample was CD8+ T cells sorted from blood. The receptors shown here come from a human donor in good health. Both conserved end residues are part of each CDR3. D genes are given only for firm matches. Rows give clone size only sometimes, using once, few, many, or a class for an expanded clone.

once	TRBV10-2	.	TRBJ2-7	TGCGCCAGCGAACAGGGTAGAGAGCAGTACTTC	CASEQGREQYF
.	TRBV11-2	.	TRBJ1-2	TGTGCCAGCAGCTTACTACGACCCCTGGCAGGCCATGGCTACACCTTC	CASSLLRPLAGHGYTF
once	TRBV11-2	.	TRBJ2-7	TGTGCCAGCAGCCGCTCGTACTACGAGCAGTACTTC	CASSRSYYEQYF
.	TRBV7-2	TRBD2	TRBJ2-7	TGTGCCAGCAGCTTAGCTAAGACTAGCGGGAGCAGTTACGAGCAGTACTTC	CASSLAKTSGSSYEQYF
.	TRBV2	TRBD1	TRBJ1-6	TGTGCCAGCCGTAGCTTTACAGGGGATAATTCACCCCTCCACTTT	CASRSFTGDNSPLHF
.	TRBV15	.	TRBJ2-3	TGTGCCACCAGCAGAACTGGGTTGGCAGATACGCAGTATTTT	CATSRTGLADTQYF
.	TRBV6-5	TRBD1	TRBJ2-2	TGTGCCAGCAGTGAAGACAGGGACACCGGGGAGCTGTTTTTT	CASSEDRDTGELFF
.	TRBV15	TRBD2	TRBJ2-7	TGTGCCACCAGCAGCCCGACTAGCGGGAGCTCCTACGAGCAGTACTTC	CATSSPTSGSSYEQYF
.	TRBV5-6	TRBD1	TRBJ1-2	TGTGCCAGCAGCTTGGGGAGCGGACAGGAATATCACTATGGCTACACCTTC	CASSLGSGQEYHYGYTF
.	TRBV6-5	.	TRBJ1-5	TGTGCCAGCAGTCACAACCAGGGTGGCAATCAGCCCCAGCATTTT	CASSHNQGGNQPQHF
.	TRBV28	TRBD2	TRBJ2-3	TGTGCCAGCAGTTTATCAGCGCGGGGGAGGAGGGTGCAGTATTTT	CASSLSARGRRVQYF